One TCR beta chain is described in this entry. Its target is unknown. These data are taken from a study of blood T cells in healthy people across ages. For the second PCR, which ran for 7 to 11 cycles, a sample-barcoded 5' primer and a J-beta primer mix were used. Every molecule of cDNA carried a tag from a template-switch adaptor with 12 random nucleotides. TCRdb re-called the 5' RACE reads with MiXCR, one entry per CDR3 protein. The data hold roughly 1.5 million distinct CDR3 sequences, with approximately 42% observed a single time. CDR1 and CDR2 from the germline V gene are ENHRY and SYGVKD. The CDR3 has 15 amino acids. V lost 5 bases, J lost 2 bases, and 3 bases stayed unmatched. Study-level findings and limits: Getting older went along with TCR beta diversity per million T cells dropping roughly linearly.

The origin of this receptor is a woman younger than 35 in good health. Material for sequencing was blood. The chain uses TRBV10-3 and TRBJ2-2; 9 bases are shared with TRBD2. The CDR3 nucleotides are TGTGCCATCAGTTCTAGCGGGGTTAACACCGGGGAGCTGTTTTTT. As protein: CAISSSGVNTGELFF.